The rows below give T cell receptor beta chains drawn from one sample of a study of shared T cell receptors in the human thymus. The protocol was immunoSEQ multiplex PCR, while the TCRdb copy is restricted to in-frame clones and leaves out a portion. The table lists some 700,000 clones, approximately 83% of them singletons. This same sample was also taken into another study, of human thymus T cells.

Sample: thymocytes. The receptors originated from a girl less than two years old with a congenital heart defect. CDR3s include the opening cysteine and the closing phenylalanine or tryptophan.

TRBV28	TRBJ2-3	CASRYQGVTDTQYF
TRBV5-4	TRBJ1-2	CASSSRGAANYGYTF
TRBV7-2	TRBJ2-7	CASSLAGDRVVPYEQYF
TRBV28	TRBJ2-5	CASSINALKETQYF
TRBV5-1	TRBJ1-2	CASSLYPPGRGSFLNYGYTF
TRBV7-8	TRBJ2-1	CASSLYHNYNEQFF
TRBV5-8	TRBJ1-5	CASRRQGNSNQPQHF
TRBV4-1	TRBJ1-3	CASSPRGSGNTIYF
TRBV11-2	TRBJ1-4	CASSPPRVRLNEKLFF
TRBV30	TRBJ2-7	CAWTHVGGPPEQYF
TRBV7-2	TRBJ2-5	CASSFTRGETQYF
TRBV4-3	TRBJ1-2	CASSLPGGSIRDPNYGYTF
TRBV27	TRBJ2-7	CASSSRPGQGRGEQYF